Each of the 25 T cell receptor beta chains below was sequenced from the same sample in a study of blood T cell repertoires in COVID-19. The protocol was immunoSEQ multiplex PCR, while the TCRdb copy is restricted to in-frame clones and leaves out a portion. Here the sample spans about 89,000 clones, 88% being singletons. The sequencing input was peripheral blood. These TCRs come from a man aged 60-69 years with acute or convalescent COVID-19.

This sequence joins TRBV20-1 and TRBJ2-2, with a weak D call TRBD2 (6 bases). Germline V CDR1 and CDR2: DFQATT, SNEGSKA (reference sequence). V dropped 3 bases and J dropped 5 bases, with 16 bases sitting between them. This CDR3 spans 15 amino acids. The CDR3 bases are TGCAGTGCTAGTAAAGGCGGGATGGGTACCGGGGAGCTGTTTTTT. Protein product: CSASKGGMGTGELFF.

This rearrangement joins TRBV28 to TRBJ2-1, with TRBD2 matching 8 bases. Germline V gene sequence: CDR1 MDHEN, CDR2 SYDVKM. This CDR3 comprises 16 residues. The junction had 4 bases not matched to a gene; V was cut back by 1 base and J by 2 bases. CDR3 sequence (DNA): TGTGCCAGCAGTTTATCGGGACTAGGCCCCTACAATGAGCAGTTCTTC. This sequence encodes CASSLSGLGPYNEQFF.

The CDR3 region is CSASQNSNQPQHF. Here the CDR3 DNA reads TGCAGTGCTAGTCAGAATAGCAATCAGCCCCAGCATTTT. This sequence joins TRBV20-1 and TRBJ1-5, with D unresolved. CDR1 and CDR2 from the germline V gene are DFQATT and SNEGSKA (reference sequence). The CDR3 length is 13 residues. V dropped 3 bases and J dropped 0 bases, with 6 bases sitting between them.

This clone was found once. The chain carries TRBV18 and TRBJ1-2, with a possible D match to TRBD1 (6 bases). The CDR3 is 14 amino acids. Germline V gene sequence: CDR1 KGHSH, CDR2 LQKENI. Trimming removed 3 bases from V and 5 bases from J, with 13 bases in between. CDR3 residues: CASSPQGLRYGYTF. In DNA form, the CDR3 reads TGTGCCAGCTCACCTCAGGGGTTGAGGTATGGCTACACCTTC.

The rearrangement links TRBV19 to TRBJ1-2; 8 bases agree with TRBD1. CDR3 length equals 12 residues. The J segment lost 9 bases and the V segment lost 4 bases, leaving 4 bases of the junction unmatched. Germline-derived CDR1 and CDR2 are LNHDA and SQIVND (reference sequence). In DNA, the CDR3 is TGTGCCAGTAGTAACCGGGACAGGAGCTACACCTTC. It encodes CASSNRDRSYTF.

The chain uses TRBV24-1 and TRBJ1-2, with 7 bases aligning to TRBD1. After removal of 4 bases from V and 5 bases from J, the junction contained 18 bases not matched to a gene. The CDR3 loop spans 18 amino acids. Germline V gene lookup returns CDR1 KGHDR and CDR2 SFDVKD. DNA for the CDR3: TGTGCCACCAGTGACCCCAGAGCCAAACAGGGGTTGGGGTATGGCTACACCTTC. Residues: CATSDPRAKQGLGYGYTF.

The chain carries TRBV3-1 (or the pseudogene TRBV3-2) and TRBJ1-1; tentatively, D is TRBD1 (6 bases). This CDR3 has 14 amino acids. The ends were cut back, 2 bases at V and 6 bases at J, with 13 bases in the middle. CDR1 is LGHDT and CDR2 is YNNKEL in the germline V gene (reference sequence). The CDR3 region is CASSQPKQGPEAFF. Here the CDR3 DNA reads TGTGCCAGCAGCCAACCGAAACAGGGCCCTGAAGCTTTCTTT.

The genes are TRBV9 and TRBJ1-1, with TRBD1 identical over 7 bases. The V gene's germline CDR1 is SGDLS and CDR2 YYNGEE. The ends lost 3 bases at V and 0 bases at J; junction bases unmatched: 5. This CDR3 is built from 15 residues. Written as DNA, the CDR3 is TGTGCCAGCAGCGCCACGACAGGGATGAACACTGAAGCTTTCTTT. Residues: CASSATTGMNTEAFF.

The rearrangement links TRBV29-1 to TRBJ2-3, with 10 bases aligning to TRBD2. CDR1 is SQVTM and CDR2 is ANQGSEA in the germline V gene. The CDR3 has 14 amino acids. The V and J ends lost 6 bases and 1 base, in that order; junction bases with no gene match: 4. The chain's CDR3 is CSVSGTSGTDTQYF. In nucleotides, the CDR3 is TGCAGCGTCTCCGGGACTAGCGGCACAGATACGCAGTATTTT.

The chain combines TRBV3-1 (or the pseudogene TRBV3-2) with TRBJ1-3; D is unclear. Trimming removed 4 bases from V and 1 base from J, with 11 bases in between. The CDR3 has 15 amino acids. Looked up from germline, CDR1 is LGHDT and CDR2 is YNNKEL (reference sequence). CDR3 DNA sequence: TGTGCCAGCAGCCCAACCGACTCATCTGGAAACACCATATATTTT. It encodes CASSPTDSSGNTIYF.

This chain connects TRBV5-6 to TRBJ2-5; the D gene is possibly TRBD2 (5 bases). This CDR3 is 14 amino acids long. The V end lost 1 base, the J end lost 6 bases, and 13 bases lay between the germline ends. Looked up from germline, CDR1 is SGHDT and CDR2 is YYEEEE. CDR3 region: CASSLITEGKTQYF. In DNA form, the CDR3 reads TGTGCCAGCAGCTTGATAACTGAGGGCAAGACCCAGTACTTC.

This chain links TRBV5-4 with TRBJ2-7, with 11 bases matching TRBD2. The CDR3 contains 15 residues. Germline assignment: CDR1 SGHNT and CDR2 YYREEE (reference sequence). The trim removed 4 bases at V and 3 bases at J, leaving 6 bases unmatched. The CDR3 protein is CASSHSGGGLYEQYF. CDR3 coding DNA: TGTGCCAGCAGCCATAGCGGGGGGGGACTCTACGAGCAGTACTTC.

The chain joins TRBV7-3 to TRBJ2-1, with 10 positions matching TRBD2. The CDR3 runs to 15 residues. Germline CDR1 and CDR2: SGHTA and FQGTGA. After removal of 2 bases from V and 5 bases from J, the junction contained 3 bases not matched to a gene. The CDR3 protein is CASSLAAGGNNEQFF. The CDR3 DNA is TGTGCCAGCAGCTTAGCAGCGGGGGGGAACAATGAGCAGTTCTTC.

This chain links TRBV9 with TRBJ2-7; 12 nucleotides line up with TRBD2. Trimming cost V 3 bases and J 2 bases; bases outside gene matches: 6. CDR3 length: 16 amino acids. Germline V gene data show CDR1 as SGDLS and CDR2 as YYNGEE. The CDR3 loop reads CASSATWTSGAYEQYF. CDR3 coding DNA: TGTGCCAGCAGCGCAACTTGGACTAGCGGGGCCTACGAGCAGTACTTC.

This rearrangement joins TRBV10-3 to TRBJ1-3; D call uncertain. The germline gives CDR1 ENHRY, CDR2 SYGVKD. The length of the CDR3 is 15 residues. V was pared by 6 bases and J by 0 bases, with 12 bases between. In DNA, the CDR3 is TGTGCCATCAGGATAACAGCTGGCTCTGGAAACACCATATATTTT. This gives the protein CAIRITAGSGNTIYF.

The chain uses TRBV6-5 and TRBJ2-5, with 7 nucleotides matching TRBD2. CDR3 length: 13 residues. Trimming took 11 bases from V and 1 from J; bases not matched to a gene: 7. Germline V gives CDR1 MNHEY, CDR2 SVGAGI. The CDR3 spells CAARASGQETQYF. As DNA, the CDR3 is TGTGCCGCCCGGGCTAGCGGCCAAGAGACCCAGTACTTC.

The chain recombines TRBV9 with TRBJ1-1; 8 bases line up with TRBD1. Germline V gives CDR1 SGDLS, CDR2 YYNGEE. With V trimmed by 6 bases and J by 11 bases, 6 bases remained unmatched. The CDR3 sequence is 11 residues long. The CDR3 protein is CASILDRDAFF. The CDR3 region has the DNA TGTGCCAGCATCCTGGACAGGGACGCTTTCTTT.

This clone was detected a few times. The gene calls are TRBV29-1 and TRBJ1-1, with TRBD1 matching 7 bases. From germline, CDR1 is SQVTM and CDR2 ANQGSEA. The V segment lost 7 bases and the J segment 1 base; nucleotides outside the gene matches: 6. CDR3 length: 13 residues. Here the CDR3 reads CSAIQGTNTEAFF. The CDR3 region has the DNA TGCAGCGCTATACAGGGGACGAACACTGAAGCTTTCTTT.

The chain joins TRBV5-1 to TRBJ2-1; maybe TRBD1 (5 bases). CDR3 size: 15 residues. CDR1 SGHRS and CDR2 YFSETQ come from the germline V gene. V was trimmed by 5 bases and J by 3 bases, leaving 15 bases between them. The CDR3 nucleotides read TGCGCCAGCAGTTTGCAGGGAAGAGGCTACAATGAGCAGTTCTTC. It codes for CASSLQGRGYNEQFF. The full variable domain, rest sourced from reference TRBV5-1 and TRBJ2-1, is KAGVTQTPRYLIKTRGQQVTLSCSPISGHRSVSWYQQTPGQGLQFLFEYFSETQRNKGNFPGRFSGRQFSNSRSEMNVSTLELGDSALYLCASSLQGRGYNEQFFGPGTRLTVL.

The genes are TRBV4-1 and TRBJ2-3; 10 nucleotides match TRBD2. The germline gives CDR1 MGHRA, CDR2 YSYEKL. Trimming removed 5 bases from V and 8 bases from J; junction bases left unmatched: 13. CDR3 length equals 16 residues. The CDR3 nucleotides read TGCGCCAGCAGCACAGGAGCGGGGGGGGGCTCGGGTACGCAGTATTTT. Translation: CASSTGAGGGSGTQYF.

The V gene is TRBV5-1, the J gene TRBJ1-2; TRBD1 aligns across 7 bases. Per germline, CDR1 SGHRS and CDR2 YFSETQ. V was clipped by 0 bases and J by 6 bases; unmatched bases: 17. This CDR3 spans 18 amino acids. In nucleotides, the CDR3 is TGCGCCAGCAGCTTGGCCGGAGGCAGGGGGGTATCTACGGATGGCTACACCTTC. Protein product: CASSLAGGRGVSTDGYTF.

A few counts support this clone. J is TRBJ1-5 and V is TRBV4-1; D is uncertain. Deletions cut 0 bases from V and 2 bases from J, with 11 bases between. From germline, CDR1 is MGHRA and CDR2 YSYEKL. This CDR3 has 16 residues. CDR3 residues: CASSQDNGRGNQPQHF. In DNA, the CDR3 is TGCGCCAGCAGCCAAGATAACGGGAGAGGCAATCAGCCCCAGCATTTT.

The V and J genes are TRBV19 and TRBJ1-5; D unresolved. The length of the CDR3 is 13 residues. Germline loops: CDR1 LNHDA, CDR2 SQIVND (reference sequence). Trimming took off 8 bases at V and 2 bases at J, with 10 bases between the two ends. The CDR3 nucleotides are TGTGCCAGTGCGGCCAGCCGCAATCAGCCCCAGCATTTT. As protein: CASAASRNQPQHF.

The rearrangement links TRBV13 to TRBJ2-5, with TRBD1 as a possible D gene (5 bases). Trimming removed 3 bases at V and 1 base at J, with 15 bases between. There are 16 residues in the CDR3. Per germline, CDR1 PRHDT and CDR2 FYEKMQ (reference sequence). The CDR3 spells CASSFLGVSPQETQYF. The CDR3 nucleotides read TGTGCCAGCAGCTTTTTAGGGGTATCGCCCCAAGAGACCCAGTACTTC. The entire variable domain, with the rest obtained from reference TRBV13 and TRBJ2-5, is as follows: AAGVIQSPRHLIKEKRETATLKCYPIPRHDTVYWYQQGPGQDPQFLISFYEKMQSDKGSIPDRFSAQQFSDYHSELNMSSLELGDSALYFCASSFLGVSPQETQYFGPGTRLLVL.

V and J are TRBV19 and TRBJ1-3; no definite D call. Germline CDR1 and CDR2: LNHDA and SQIVND (reference sequence). The CDR3 length is 13 residues. V lost 7 bases to trimming and J lost 0 bases, with 7 bases between them. The CDR3 nucleotides read TGTGCCAGTACTCGGGTCTCTGGAAACACCATATATTTT. This codes for CASTRVSGNTIYF.